The present T cell receptor beta chain was sequenced within a study of regulatory T cells in long-lasting Graves disease. To note about this clonotype: Its antigen is not identified. A single base separates this from a much larger clone, so it may be a read error. Given the absence of the conserved phenylalanine or tryptophan at the CDR3 end, a read error is likely.

The length of the CDR3 is 14 residues. Germline V gene data show CDR1 as PRHDT and CDR2 as FYEKMQ (reference sequence). Trimming shortened V by 0 bases and J by 5 bases, and 10 bases separated the two germline ends. Arm-PCR of CDR3 regions with iRepertoire HTBI primers generated TCR beta libraries. TCRdb re-derived calls from the multiplex PCR reads in MiXCR, one entry per CDR3 protein. The table shows under 700,000 distinct CDR3 sequences, with 16% occurring only once. General study results and limits: Analyses excluded thyroid tissue, covering peripheral blood alone. Favored gene segments in persistent disease were TRBV28, TRBJ1-2 and TRBJ2-5.

The time point was: newly diagnosed GD, antithyroid drugs for less than 3 months. PBMC-derived RNA was used for the TCR library. These data also formed part of another study, on T cells in Graves' hyperthyroidism and ophthalmopathy. That paper states: Stable hyperthyroidism and ophthalmopathy were separated using 13 V-J signatures.

This clonotype was sampled from a woman in her forties or fifties with Graves disease. J is TRBJ2-5 and V is TRBV13; D may be TRBD2 (5 bases). Sequenced here: peripheral blood mononuclear cells (PBMCs), sampled at new diagnosis, from a patient treated with antithyroid drugs. The CDR3, as DNA: TGTGCCAGCAGCTTAGGAGGGAGCGGCGAGACCCAGTACTAC. This gives the protein CASSLGGSGETQYY.